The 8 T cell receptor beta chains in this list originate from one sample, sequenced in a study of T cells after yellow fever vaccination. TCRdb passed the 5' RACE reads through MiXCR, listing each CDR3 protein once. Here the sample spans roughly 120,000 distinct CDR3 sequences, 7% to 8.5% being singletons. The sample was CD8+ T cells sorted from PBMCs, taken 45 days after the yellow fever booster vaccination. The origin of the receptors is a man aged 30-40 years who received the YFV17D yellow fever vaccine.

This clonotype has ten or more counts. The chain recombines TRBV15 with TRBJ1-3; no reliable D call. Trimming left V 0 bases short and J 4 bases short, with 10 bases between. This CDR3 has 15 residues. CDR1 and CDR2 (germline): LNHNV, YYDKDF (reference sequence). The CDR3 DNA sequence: TGTGCCACCAGCAGAGATCTAGGGTTGGGAAACACCATATATTTT. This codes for CATSRDLGLGNTIYF.

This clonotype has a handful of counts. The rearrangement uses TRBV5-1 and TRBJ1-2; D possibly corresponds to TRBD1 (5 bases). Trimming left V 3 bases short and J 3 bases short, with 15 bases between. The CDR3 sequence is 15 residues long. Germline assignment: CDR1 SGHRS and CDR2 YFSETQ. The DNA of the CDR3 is TGCGCCAGCAGCTGGTCCCCCGGAGGGGACTATGGCTACACCTTC. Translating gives CASSWSPGGDYGYTF.

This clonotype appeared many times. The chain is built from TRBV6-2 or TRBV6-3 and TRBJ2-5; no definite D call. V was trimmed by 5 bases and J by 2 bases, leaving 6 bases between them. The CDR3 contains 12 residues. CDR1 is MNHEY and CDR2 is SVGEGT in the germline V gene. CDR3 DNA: TGTGCCAGCAGTCACCCTCAAGAGACCCAGTACTTC. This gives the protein CASSHPQETQYF.

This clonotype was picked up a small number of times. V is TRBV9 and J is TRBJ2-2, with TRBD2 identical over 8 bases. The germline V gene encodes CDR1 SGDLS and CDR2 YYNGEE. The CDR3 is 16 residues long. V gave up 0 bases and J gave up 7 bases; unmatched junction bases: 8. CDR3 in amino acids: CASSVGREARNGELFF. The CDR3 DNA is TGTGCCAGCAGCGTAGGGCGGGAGGCCCGGAACGGGGAGCTGTTTTTT.

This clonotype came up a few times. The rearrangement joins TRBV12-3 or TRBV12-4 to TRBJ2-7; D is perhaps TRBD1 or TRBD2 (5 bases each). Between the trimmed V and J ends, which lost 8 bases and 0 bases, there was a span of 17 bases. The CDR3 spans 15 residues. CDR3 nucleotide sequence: TGTGCCAGCGGGGACCTAGCCCGGAGCTCCTACGAGCAGTACTTC. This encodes CASGDLARSSYEQYF.

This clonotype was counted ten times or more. CDR3 bases: TGTGCCAGCAGCTTTTTAGGTCCGGGCTACGAGCAGTACTTC. Its protein is CASSFLGPGYEQYF. The chain employs TRBV7-6 and TRBJ2-7; D is ambiguous. The CDR3 runs 14 residues. V was trimmed by 3 bases and J by 3 bases, leaving 12 bases between them. Per the germline V gene, CDR1 is SGHVS and CDR2 is FNYEAQ.

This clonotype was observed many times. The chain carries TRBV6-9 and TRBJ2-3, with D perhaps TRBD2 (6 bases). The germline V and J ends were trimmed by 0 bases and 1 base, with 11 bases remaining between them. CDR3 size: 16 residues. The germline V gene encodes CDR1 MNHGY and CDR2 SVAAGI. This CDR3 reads CASSYSDSGGTDTQYF. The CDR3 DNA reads TGTGCCAGCAGTTATTCGGATAGCGGAGGCACAGATACGCAGTATTTT.

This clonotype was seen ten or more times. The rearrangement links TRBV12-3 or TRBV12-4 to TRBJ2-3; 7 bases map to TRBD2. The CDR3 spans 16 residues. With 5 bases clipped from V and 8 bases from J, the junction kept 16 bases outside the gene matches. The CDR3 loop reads CASSLRGGEGALTQYF. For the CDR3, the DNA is TGTGCCAGCAGTCTAAGGGGAGGGGAAGGAGCTCTTACGCAGTATTTT.